Given below is one T cell receptor (beta chain) in context. This entry is derived from a study of cytomegalovirus exposure and HLA in healthy donors. Germline V lookup: CDR1 SGHAT, CDR2 FQNNGV. This CDR3 has 15 amino acids. Trimming removed 5 bases from V and 1 base from J; junction bases left unmatched: 3. Primers included in the PCR were 60 Vbeta and 13 Jbeta primers. The data were produced by immunoSEQ multiplex PCR, yet TCRdb's version contains in-frame clones alone and is incomplete. Of roughly 170,000 clones in the sample, about 80% were seen once. Sequenced sample: PBMCs. The chain employs TRBV11-2 and TRBJ2-3, with 10 bases that match TRBD2. This clonotype was sampled from a woman aged 25 to 45 in good health and CMV-seronegative. The CDR3 loop reads CASSQGTSGTDTQYF. CDR3 sequence (DNA): TGTGCCAGCAGCCAAGGGACTAGCGGCACAGATACGCAGTATTTT.